What follows describes a single T cell receptor (beta chain). This clone was seen many times. What antigen it recognizes has not been identified. Per-base quality was not reported, and no clone a single base away is much larger than it. The data are from a study of T cells after posttransplantation cyclophosphamide (dated by TCRdb to about 2016). Regarding the study in general: The study tracked T cell repertoire reconstitution by TRB sequencing after myeloablative bone marrow transplantation using posttransplantation cyclophosphamide as GVHD prophylaxis. Samples from a few dozen PTCy-treated patients and approximately 15 related bone marrow donors of those patients were subjected to antigen receptor sequencing. Blood from all 35 or so PTCy patients who had 1-year posttransplant specimens underwent TRB sequencing. TRB sequencing was also done on up to about 3 additional blood samples from 2 to 5.2 years after transplant in 3 patients, and on pretransplant blood from a handful of patients. TRA and TRB clonality were tightly correlated in several samples, so subsequent TCR analyses focused on TRB only. Public TRB sequences were queried against a database of over 3,500 sequences associated with responses to pathogens, tumor antigens, self-antigens and alloantigens.

CDR1 and CDR2 were assigned from the germline V gene as SGHTS and YDEGEE. Clipping removes 2 bases from V and 3 bases from J, with 2 as the unmatched junction base count. The CDR3, cysteine through phenylalanine, is 13 amino acids long. Left in the record is the CDR3 DNA by itself, 39 bases read in frame from the first base. Related bone marrow donors provided peripheral blood samples on the day of marrow donation. Peripheral blood and bone marrow mononuclear cells were isolated by Ficoll-Hypaque density centrifugation and were cryopreserved. TRB sequencing was run on genomic DNA with either the immunoSEQ assay at survey resolution or the hsTCRB kit. Per the original workflow: The immunoSEQ software handled the initial read processing, while the LymphoSeq R package was used for the repertoire analyses. Clonality was computed as 1 minus normalized Shannon entropy, and a Gini coefficient was also calculated for each TRB dataset. To infer phenotypes in unsorted samples, TRB sequences from sorted subsets of the recipient or donor were mapped onto the unsorted samples of the same recipient. Here the immuneACCESS table is served through TCRdb, limited to in-frame sequences with V and J called. Missing clones are a known gap in these copies; in checked studies unresolved V genes cover under half, and the rest lacks a known reason. The V and J calls and the clone size are those of that table, but D and trimming were determined from the DNA. The sample features approximately 41,000 clones, and none is a singleton. The top ten clonotypes cover roughly 2.5% of the sample.

What the work shows at the level of the full study, not this receptor alone: Donor-recipient similarity was low at 1-2 months but increased during the first year, and donor CD8+ memory clones often dominated later blood repertoires. The TRB repertoires of T cells infiltrating skin or GI tract showed only limited overlap with the TRB repertoires of T cells in blood. Across roughly 40 patients, recipient CMV seropositivity and CMV reactivation were highly associated with TRB clonality; PTCy diversity was similar to CNI/methotrexate controls.

The sequencing input was PBMCs. The receptor comes from a man aged 50-60 years in good health, CMV-negative, and a related stem cell transplant donor. The chain is assembled from TRBV5-8 and TRBJ2-7, and 7 bases in between align with TRBD1. The CDR3 sequence is CASSFYRGYEQYF. The nucleotide sequence reads TGTGCCAGCAGCTTTTACAGGGGCTACGAGCAGTACTTC.